This T cell receptor beta chain was retrieved from a study of blood T cell repertoires in COVID-19. Original analysis: Amplifying reference gene primers gave estimates of nucleated cell counts. Sequenced by immunoSEQ multiplex PCR; TCRdb stores in-frame clones only, minus some. V, J and clone size reflect that table, while D and trimming were determined from the DNA. Of 190,000 or so clones listed, roughly nine tenths are singletons. The CDR3 totals 13 residues. The V gene's germline CDR1 is MNHEY and CDR2 SMNVEV (reference sequence). V lost 5 bases to trimming and J lost 3 bases, with 11 bases between them.

This receptor was obtained from a woman aged 70-85 years with acute or convalescent COVID-19. The genes are TRBV27 and TRBJ2-7; D may be TRBD1 (5 bases). The material sequenced was peripheral blood. This chain's CDR3 is CASSGQTDYEQYF. The CDR3 DNA sequence: TGTGCCAGCAGTGGGCAGACAGACTACGAGCAGTACTTC.